The following is a T cell receptor (beta chain) sequence with its context. Its specificity is not known. The source of the sample is a study of OX40 agonist ivuxolimab in advanced cancers. Across the whole study: Six ivuxolimab dose levels, 0.01 to 10 mg/kg, were given intravenously every 2 weeks.

The V end was cut by 1 base, the J end by 5 bases, with 12 bases between. Germline V CDR1 and CDR2: LGHNA, YSLEER. The CDR3 covers 15 residues. A history of autoimmune disease or systemic immunosuppression excluded patients. Study-wide points: Expanded clones belonging to CD8+ T cells outnumbered, on average, those of CD4+. There was clonal expansion of CD4+ and CD8+ blood T cells by week 6 at 0.1 to 3.0 mg/kg.

Method: immunoSEQ multiplex PCR; TCRdb's copy keeps in-frame clones and lacks some. Among about 38,000 clones listed, about three quarters were seen once. The source was CD4+ or CD8+ T cells sorted from blood, collected in a trial of the OX40 agonist ivuxolimab. The chain links TRBV4-3 to TRBJ2-1, with TRBD2 as a possible D gene (6 bases). The clonotype comes from an adult with an advanced solid tumor such as melanoma, head and neck, liver or kidney cancer. CDR3 amino acids: CASSQGPGADNEQFF. CDR3 bases: TGCGCCAGCAGCCAAGGTCCGGGAGCGGACAATGAGCAGTTCTTC.